The source of this TCR beta chain is a study of lymphopenia after photon versus proton radiotherapy. Germline V gives CDR1 MNHNS, CDR2 SASEGT. The V and J ends lost 5 bases and 2 bases respectively, with 10 bases between them. The CDR3 spans 14 residues. The protocol was immunoSEQ multiplex PCR, while the TCRdb copy is restricted to in-frame clones and leaves out a portion. The table lists tens of thousands of clones, around 84% of them singletons. The sequenced sample was peripheral blood, obtained from a patient treated with proton-based radiotherapy. This chain connects TRBV6-1 to TRBJ1-5; D might be TRBD1 (5 bases). This TCR derives from a man aged 60 to 69 with pancreatic cancer. CDR3 sequence: CASSWDLGNQPQHF. DNA for the CDR3: TGTGCCAGCAGTTGGGACCTGGGCAATCAGCCCCAGCATTTT.